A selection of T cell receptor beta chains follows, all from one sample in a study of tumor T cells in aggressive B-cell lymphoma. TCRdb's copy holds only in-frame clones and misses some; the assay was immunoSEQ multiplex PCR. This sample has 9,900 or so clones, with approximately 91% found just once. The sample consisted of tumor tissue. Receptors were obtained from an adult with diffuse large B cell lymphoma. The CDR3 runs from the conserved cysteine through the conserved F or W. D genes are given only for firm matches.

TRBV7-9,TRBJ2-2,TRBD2,CASSGQPGLAGNTGELFF,TGTGCCAGCAGCGGTCAACCGGGACTAGCGGGAAACACCGGGGAGCTGTTTTTT
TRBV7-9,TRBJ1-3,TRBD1,CASSLQGGKNTIYF,TGTGCCAGCAGCCTACAGGGGGGAAAAAACACCATATATTTT
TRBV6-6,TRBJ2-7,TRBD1,CASSITGGYEQYF,TGTGCCAGCAGTATAACAGGGGGCTACGAGCAGTACTTC
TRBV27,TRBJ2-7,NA,CASSLTLRNEQYF,TGTGCCAGCAGTTTAACCCTGCGGAACGAGCAGTACTTC
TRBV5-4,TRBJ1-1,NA,CASRQDRSNTEAFF,TGTGCCAGCAGACAGGACAGATCGAACACTGAAGCTTTCTTT
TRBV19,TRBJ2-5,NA,CASSPNPGGTQYF,TGTGCCAGTAGTCCCAACCCCGGCGGGACCCAGTACTTC
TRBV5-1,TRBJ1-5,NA,CASSLAGSNNQPQHF,TGCGCCAGCAGCTTGGCAGGGTCAAACAATCAGCCCCAGCATTTT
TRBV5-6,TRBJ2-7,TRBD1,CASSWGTGMDEQYF,TGTGCCAGCAGCTGGGGGACAGGGATGGACGAGCAGTACTTC
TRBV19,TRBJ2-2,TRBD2,CASQGLGRTGELFF,TGTGCCAGTCAAGGACTAGGTAGGACCGGGGAGCTGTTTTTT
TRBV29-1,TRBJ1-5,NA,CSVRAGNQPQHF,TGCAGCGTCCGAGCGGGGAATCAGCCCCAGCATTTT
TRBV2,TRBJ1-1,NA,CASSGGSASEAFF,TGTGCCAGCAGCGGAGGGTCAGCCTCTGAAGCTTTCTTT
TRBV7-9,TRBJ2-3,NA,CASSLARGSDTQYF,TGTGCCAGCAGCTTAGCGAGAGGTTCCGATACGCAGTATTTT
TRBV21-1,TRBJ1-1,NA,CASSKDWYTSEAFF,TGTGCCAGCAGCAAAGATTGGTACACCAGTGAAGCTTTCTTT
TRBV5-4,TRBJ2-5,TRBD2,CASSFGGAAETQYF,TGTGCCAGCAGCTTCGGGGGGGCCGCGGAGACCCAGTACTTC
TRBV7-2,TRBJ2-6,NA,CASSLAGGVPGANVLTF,TGTGCCAGCAGCTTAGCGGGGGGAGTCCCTGGGGCCAACGTCCTGACTTTC
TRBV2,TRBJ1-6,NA,CASSDPPGYNSPLHF,TGTGCCAGCAGTGATCCCCCAGGTTATAATTCACCCCTCCACTTT
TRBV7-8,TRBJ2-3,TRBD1,CVSSKAQGADTQYF,TGTGTCAGCAGCAAAGCTCAGGGGGCGGATACGCAGTATTTT
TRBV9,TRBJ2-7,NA,CASSVGTSPYEQYF,TGTGCCAGCAGCGTAGGGACATCACCCTACGAGCAGTACTTC
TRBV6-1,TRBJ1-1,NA,CASSEGMGRAWNTEAFF,TGTGCCAGCAGTGAAGGGATGGGCAGGGCATGGAACACTGAAGCTTTCTTT
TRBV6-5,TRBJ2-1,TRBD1,CASSTGTGGGEQFF,TGTGCCAGCAGTACCGGGACAGGGGGCGGTGAGCAGTTCTTC
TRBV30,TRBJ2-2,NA,CAWSLDSTGELFF,TGTGCCTGGAGTCTGGACTCCACCGGGGAGCTGTTTTTT
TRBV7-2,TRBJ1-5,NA,CASSLGGTRLQPQHF,TGTGCCAGCAGCTTAGGTGGGACAAGGTTGCAGCCCCAGCATTTT
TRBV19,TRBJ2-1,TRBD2,CASSSSGTYNEQFF,TGTGCCAGTAGTAGTAGCGGGACCTACAATGAGCAGTTCTTC
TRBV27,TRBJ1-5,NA,CASSLFPERQPQHF,TGTGCCAGCAGTTTATTTCCTGAGAGGCAGCCCCAGCATTTT
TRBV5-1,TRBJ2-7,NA,CASSSAQGPYEQYF,TGCGCCAGCAGTTCCGCACAGGGTCCCTACGAGCAGTACTTC
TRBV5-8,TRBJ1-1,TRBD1,CASSLARTRQGNTEAFF,TGTGCCAGCAGCTTGGCAAGAACGAGACAGGGGAACACTGAAGCTTTCTTT
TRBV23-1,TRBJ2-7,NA,CASNVQGDEQYF,TGCGCCAGCAACGTACAGGGAGACGAGCAGTACTTC
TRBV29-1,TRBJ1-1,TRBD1,CSGWGQGDTTEAFF,TGCAGCGGGTGGGGACAGGGGGATACCACTGAAGCTTTCTTT
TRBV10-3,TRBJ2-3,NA,CVISGPDFLASSTDTQYF,TGTGTCATCAGTGGACCCGACTTTCTAGCGTCTAGCACAGATACGCAGTATTTT